The 30 T cell receptor beta chains in this list originate from one sample, sequenced in a study of beta chain features in type 1 diabetes. The whole isolated RNA underwent reverse transcription, so sequencing captured expressed TCRB transcripts. Repertoires were generated with immunoSEQ multiplex PCR, while TCRdb's copy carries only in-frame clones and drops some. This sample carries hundreds of thousands of clones, roughly a sixth of them seen once, and the ten largest clones take approximately 0.093%. The sample taken for sequencing was naive CD4+ T cells from blood. The receptors were sampled from a man between 18 and 29 years old in good health.

This clone was seen a handful of times. An end of the junction differs from the germline gene, which may be a read error. The chain carries TRBV25-1 and TRBJ1-2; D may be TRBD1 (5 bases). The CDR3 consists of 17 residues. Germline-derived CDR1 and CDR2 are MGHDK and SYGVNS. CDR3 protein: CASSGGTALIGNHGYTF. The CDR3 coding sequence is TGTGCCAGCAGTGGAGGGACGGCCTTAATTGGTAACCATGGCTACACCTTC.

The rearrangement joins TRBV25-1 to TRBJ2-5; TRBD2 might be the D (6 bases). Trimming removed 3 bases at V and 5 bases at J, with 10 bases between. Germline CDR1 reads MGHDK; CDR2 reads SYGVNS. This CDR3 region has 13 residues. In DNA form, the CDR3 reads TGTGCCAGCAGTGACGGGGGTCGGGAGACCCAGTACTTC. Translation gives CASSDGGRETQYF.

The chain employs TRBV6-6 and TRBJ1-5, with TRBD1 as a possible D gene (5 bases). The V end lost 2 bases, the J end lost 3 bases, and 8 bases lay between the germline ends. The CDR3 spans 14 residues. From germline, CDR1 is MNHNY and CDR2 SVGAGI (reference sequence). CDR3 nucleotide sequence: TGTGCCAGCAGTTACCGACAGTACAATCAGCCCCAGCATTTT. It is translated as CASSYRQYNQPQHF.

This clone was observed a few times. The chain employs TRBV5-4 and TRBJ2-2; 14 bases match TRBD2. Germline lookup yields CDR1 SGHNT and CDR2 YYREEE (reference sequence). After removal of 5 bases from V and 3 bases from J, the junction contained 9 bases not matched to a gene. The CDR3 covers 18 residues. DNA for the CDR3: TGTGCCAGCAGACATGGGACTAGCGGGAGTAGGTACACCGGGGAGCTGTTTTTT. The encoded protein is CASRHGTSGSRYTGELFF.

This clone has a handful of counts. DNA for the CDR3: TGTGCCAGCAGCCGCGCGGAAACGGGCGAGCAGTACTTC. Translated, it gives CASSRAETGEQYF. This chain connects TRBV7-9 to TRBJ2-7; unclear D gene. The CDR3 contains 13 residues. Germline V lookup: CDR1 SEHNR, CDR2 FQNEAQ (reference sequence). V was pared by 5 bases and J by 6 bases, with 14 bases between.

This clone was seen a handful of times. The sample carries other DNA sequences with the same CDR3. V and J are TRBV29-1 and TRBJ1-2, with D possibly matching TRBD1 (5 bases). The CDR3 covers 12 residues. Deletions cut 4 bases from V and 4 bases from J, with 10 bases between. Per germline, CDR1 SQVTM and CDR2 ANQGSEA. The chain's CDR3 is CSVGTGGYGYTF. DNA of the CDR3: TGCAGCGTTGGGACCGGGGGCTATGGCTACACCTTC.

This clone was detected a few times. V and J are TRBV11-2 and TRBJ2-5, with D unresolved. The V end was cut by 1 base, the J end by 1 base, with 4 bases between. The CDR3 is 13 residues long. The germline V gene encodes CDR1 SGHAT and CDR2 FQNNGV. CDR3 sequence: CASSLALQETQYF. CDR3 nucleotide sequence: TGTGCCAGCAGCTTAGCTCTCCAAGAGACCCAGTACTTC.

The chain couples TRBV7-8 to TRBJ2-5, with TRBD1 matching over 9 bases. The germline V gene encodes CDR1 SGHVS and CDR2 FQNEAQ. CDR3 size: 15 residues. The V and J ends lost 2 bases and 5 bases, in that order; junction bases with no gene match: 6. The CDR3 region is CASSLWGQGGETQYF. CDR3 nucleotides: TGTGCCAGCAGCTTATGGGGACAGGGTGGTGAGACCCAGTACTTC. Complete variable domain (other parts from reference TRBV7-8 and TRBJ2-5): GAGVSQSPRYKVAKRGQDVALRCDPISGHVSLFWYQQALGQGPEFLTYFQNEAQLDKSGLPSDRFFAERPEGSVSTLKIQRTQQEDSAVYLCASSLWGQGGETQYFGPGTRLLVL.

This clone was seen a handful of times. V usage is TRBV6-5 and J usage is TRBJ1-4; 9 bases are a match to TRBD1. Per germline, CDR1 MNHEY and CDR2 SVGAGI. There are 14 residues in the CDR3. V lost 7 bases, J lost 6 bases, and 6 bases stayed unmatched. In DNA, the CDR3 is TGTGCCAGCAATTCCGGACAGGGGTATGAAAAACTGTTTTTT. It is translated as CASNSGQGYEKLFF.

This clone has more than one count but fewer than ten. V and J are TRBV4-2 and TRBJ1-5; a weak D match, TRBD1 (5 bases). V was cut by 3 bases and J by 6 bases, with 18 bases left in between. The germline CDR1 and CDR2 sequences are LGHNA and YNFKEQ. The CDR3 loop spans 16 amino acids. CDR3 DNA sequence: TGTGCCAGCAGCCAGGGCGCGGGAGTCGGGGCTCAGCCCCAGCATTTT. The encoded protein is CASSQGAGVGAQPQHF.

DNA of the CDR3: TGCAGCGTTGACCGGGACAGAAGCTGGTATAACTATGGCTACACCTTC. Encoded protein: CSVDRDRSWYNYGYTF. This chain connects TRBV29-1 to TRBJ1-2; 7 positions agree with TRBD1. The junction had 11 bases not matched to a gene; V was cut back by 3 bases and J by 1 base. The CDR3 spans 16 residues. Germline lookup yields CDR1 SQVTM and CDR2 ANQGSEA. The full variable domain, in which reference TRBV29-1 and TRBJ1-2 provide the parts outside the CDR3, is SAVISQKPSRDICQRGTSLTIQCQVDSQVTMMFWYRQQPGQSLTLIATANQGSEATYESGFVIDKFPISRPNLTFSTLTVSNMSPEDSSIYLCSVDRDRSWYNYGYTFGSGTRLTVV.

This clone occurred a few times. The rearrangement joins TRBV5-1 to TRBJ1-1, with TRBD1 identical over 8 bases. The CDR3 spans 14 residues. The trim removed 5 bases at V and 1 base at J, leaving 4 bases unmatched. Germline-derived CDR1 and CDR2 are SGHRS and YFSETQ. The CDR3 spells CASRPGTGNTEAFF. CDR3 nucleotide sequence: TGCGCCAGCAGGCCAGGGACAGGGAACACTGAAGCTTTCTTT.

This clone was observed a handful of times. This rearrangement joins TRBV5-1 to TRBJ2-3, with TRBD2 matching over 9 bases. The CDR3 runs to 14 residues. In germline, CDR1 is SGHRS, CDR2 YFSETQ. J gave up 4 bases and V 3 bases, and 3 bases lay outside the gene matches. The CDR3 protein is CASSSGLAADTQYF. CDR3 DNA: TGCGCCAGCAGCTCGGGACTAGCAGCAGATACGCAGTATTTT.

The genes are TRBV30 and TRBJ1-1; no reliable D call. The CDR3 has 13 amino acids. The V and J ends lost 4 bases and 6 bases respectively, with 15 bases between them. The germline V gene encodes CDR1 GTSNPN and CDR2 SVGIG (reference sequence). The CDR3 loop reads CAWINPGVPEAFF. Here the CDR3 DNA reads TGTGCCTGGATTAATCCTGGGGTCCCTGAAGCTTTCTTT.

The chain employs TRBV4-2 and TRBJ1-2; D not resolved. The CDR3 runs 17 residues. Between the trimmed V and J ends, which lost 1 base and 1 base, there was a span of 16 bases. Germline CDR1 reads LGHNA; CDR2 reads YNFKEQ. CDR3 sequence reads: CASSQVLAPTGNYGYTF. The CDR3 nucleotides are TGTGCCAGCAGCCAAGTTCTCGCCCCCACGGGTAACTATGGCTACACCTTC.

This clone appeared once. This chain uses TRBV27 with TRBJ1-5; the match to TRBD1 covers 9 bases. The CDR3 is made up of 14 amino acids. Germline V gives CDR1 MNHEY, CDR2 SMNVEV (reference sequence). V lost 8 bases, J lost 7 bases, and 9 bases stayed unmatched. The CDR3 coding sequence is TGTGCCAGCCTTGACAGGGGGATTGAACAGCCCCAGCATTTT. Encoded protein: CASLDRGIEQPQHF.

The chain employs TRBV28 and TRBJ1-4; D is ambiguous. Germline V gives CDR1 MDHEN, CDR2 SYDVKM. The CDR3 spans 11 residues. V lost 7 bases, J lost 8 bases, and 8 bases lay in between. The chain's CDR3 is CASTGREKLFF. Here the CDR3 DNA reads TGTGCCAGCACGGGCAGGGAAAAACTGTTTTTT. Using reference TRBV28 and TRBJ1-4 for the parts outside the CDR3, the full variable domain is DVKVTQSSRYLVKRTGEKVFLECVQDMDHENMFWYRQDPGLGLRLIYFSYDVKMKEKGDIPEGYSVSREKKERFSLILESASTNQTSMYLCASTGREKLFFGSGTQLSVL.

This clone was detected only a few times. V is TRBV5-1 and J is TRBJ2-2, with TRBD1 as a possible D gene (6 bases). V lost 5 bases to trimming and J lost 1 base, with 15 bases between them. Germline V gives CDR1 SGHRS, CDR2 YFSETQ. The CDR3 extends over 16 amino acids. The CDR3 coding sequence is TGCGCCAGCAGGGATGGAAAACAGGGGAACACCGGGGAGCTGTTTTTT. Amino acids: CASRDGKQGNTGELFF.

This rearrangement joins TRBV18 to TRBJ2-2, with 10 positions matching TRBD2. V trimming: 1 base; J trimming: 1 base; junction bases outside the gene matches: 3. CDR1 and CDR2 from the germline V gene are KGHSH and LQKENI. CDR3 length: 17 residues. CDR3 sequence reads: CASSPRRLAGNTGELFF. The DNA of the CDR3 is TGTGCCAGCTCACCACGGAGACTAGCGGGGAACACCGGGGAGCTGTTTTTT.

In DNA form, the CDR3 reads TGTGCCATCAGTGAGCAGGGCGCGTATGGCTACACCTTC. Its translation: CAISEQGAYGYTF. V usage is TRBV10-3 and J usage is TRBJ1-2; maybe TRBD1 (5 bases). The CDR3 has 13 amino acids. CDR1 and CDR2 (germline): ENHRY, SYGVKD. Trimming removed 2 bases from V and 5 bases from J, with 9 bases in between.

The rearrangement joins TRBV11-2 to TRBJ2-6, with D possibly matching TRBD2 (6 bases). CDR1 is SGHAT and CDR2 is FQNNGV in the germline V gene. V lost 5 bases and J 1 base, leaving 18 bases between the germline ends. The CDR3 runs to 18 residues. The CDR3 sequence: CASSPSGGRRSGANVLTF. The DNA of the CDR3 is TGTGCCAGCAGCCCTTCCGGAGGGCGCAGGTCTGGGGCCAACGTCCTGACTTTC. The whole variable domain, remainder taken from reference TRBV11-2 and TRBJ2-6, is EAGVAQSPRYKIIEKRQSVAFWCNPISGHATLYWYQQILGQGPKLLIQFQNNGVVDDSQLPKDRFSAERLKGVDSTLKIQPAKLEDSAVYLCASSPSGGRRSGANVLTFGAGSRLTVL.

This chain links TRBV7-3 with TRBJ1-1; no clear D gene. CDR1 is SGHTA and CDR2 is FQGTGA in the germline V gene. V gave up 2 bases and J gave up 5 bases, with 9 bases separating them. This CDR3 contains 13 residues. The CDR3 spells CASSLPTWTEAFF. The CDR3 DNA reads TGTGCCAGCAGCTTACCGACATGGACTGAAGCTTTCTTT.

This clone was counted a few times. V usage is TRBV5-6 and J usage is TRBJ1-1, with D possibly TRBD1 on 6 matching bases. The CDR3 covers 16 residues. The V end was cut by 1 base, the J end by 0 bases, with 13 bases between. Germline V gives CDR1 SGHDT, CDR2 YYEEEE. The CDR3 nucleotides are TGTGCCAGCAGCTTGTACGTTAGGGGGATGAACACTGAAGCTTTCTTT. Its protein product is CASSLYVRGMNTEAFF.

This clone was counted a few times. The chain carries TRBV28 and TRBJ1-3, with TRBD1 matching over 10 bases. After removal of 3 bases from V and 2 bases from J, the junction contained 4 bases not matched to a gene. CDR3 length equals 16 residues. The V gene's germline CDR1 is MDHEN and CDR2 SYDVKM. CDR3 sequence: CASSFGGTGAGNTIYF. CDR3 nucleotide sequence: TGTGCCAGCAGTTTTGGGGGGACAGGGGCTGGAAACACCATATATTTT.

This clone appeared a few times. The chain employs TRBV29-1 and TRBJ2-1; TRBD2 might be the D (5 bases). Per the germline V gene, CDR1 is SQVTM and CDR2 is ANQGSEA. Trimming pared 8 bases from V and 2 bases from J, leaving 13 bases between. This CDR3 is 13 amino acids long. CDR3 sequence: CSSRTQTYNEQFF. The CDR3, as DNA: TGCAGCTCCCGGACTCAGACCTACAATGAGCAGTTCTTC.

In nucleotides, the CDR3 is TGTGCCAGCAGCGGACAGGGCCGGGATACGCAGTATTTT. Translation gives CASSGQGRDTQYF. The rearrangement joins TRBV9 to TRBJ2-3; 7 nucleotides match TRBD1. The CDR3 spans 13 residues. The germline gives CDR1 SGDLS, CDR2 YYNGEE. V shed 3 bases and J 6 bases; nucleotides not matched to a gene: 4.

This CDR3 reads CAIRRGQGGNTEAFF. CDR3 nucleotides: TGTGCCATCAGGAGAGGACAGGGTGGGAACACTGAAGCTTTCTTT. The V and J genes are TRBV10-3 and TRBJ1-1, with TRBD1 matching over 8 bases. V shed 6 bases, J shed 1 base, and the junction held 7 bases outside the gene matches. This CDR3 has 15 amino acids. The germline V gene encodes CDR1 ENHRY and CDR2 SYGVKD.

This clone was observed a handful of times. The J gene is TRBJ1-3, the V gene TRBV13; TRBD1 matches at 7 bases. The CDR3 is made up of 15 amino acids. Trimming took 5 bases from V and 2 from J; bases not matched to a gene: 6. Per the germline V gene, CDR1 is PRHDT and CDR2 is FYEKMQ (reference sequence). The CDR3 loop is CASSPQGNAGNTIYF. In DNA, the CDR3 is TGTGCCAGCAGCCCACAGGGGAACGCTGGAAACACCATATATTTT.

The chain has TRBV5-1 and TRBJ1-5; D might be TRBD1 (5 bases). The CDR3 loop spans 14 amino acids. Trimming pared 3 bases from V and 3 bases from J, leaving 10 bases between. From germline, CDR1 is SGHRS and CDR2 YFSETQ. CDR3 protein: CASSYGTLNQPQHF. As DNA, the CDR3 is TGCGCCAGCAGCTACGGGACGCTCAATCAGCCCCAGCATTTT.

This chain uses TRBV4-1 with TRBJ2-7, with D hard to call. There are 17 residues in the CDR3. Trimming shortened V by 2 bases and J by 0 bases, and 17 bases separated the two germline ends. CDR1 MGHRA and CDR2 YSYEKL come from the germline V gene. DNA of the CDR3: TGCGCCAGCAGCCAATTCGGGCGCCGCGGACGCTCCTACGAGCAGTACTTC. It codes for CASSQFGRRGRSYEQYF.